The text below deals with one T cell receptor (beta chain). The antigen is unknown. Here immunoSEQ multiplex PCR was the method, and the copy in TCRdb shows in-frame clones only, minus some. The sample lists approximately 980,000 clones, 76% seen once, with approximately 1.5% in the top ten. The data stem from a study of shared clonotypes between healthy human individuals. Looking at the study overall: Three plates were used per donor for CD4 naive, three for CD4 memory, two for CD8 naive and one for CD8 memory. Regarding the study as a whole: The four-donor shared clonotypes exceeded non-shared clonotypes in generation probability, with non-shared ones scoring lower. Several donors had around 5% of their naive CD4 clonotypes in common.

The V gene's germline CDR1 is SNHLY and CDR2 FYNNEI. The ends were cut back, 6 bases at V and 7 bases at J, with 10 bases in the middle. This CDR3 is built from 12 residues. What was sequenced was memory CD4+ T cells sorted from blood. Described subset: CD45RA-negative fraction. This receptor was obtained from a man aged 18 to 30 in good health. J is TRBJ1-3 and V is TRBV2; D is uncertain. CDR3 loop: CASSYGMNTIYF. CDR3 DNA sequence: TGTGCCAGCAGCTATGGGATGAACACCATATATTTT. Looking up the rest from reference TRBV2 and TRBJ1-3 gives the full variable domain: EPEVTQTPSHQVTQMGQEVILRCVPISNHLYFYWYRQILGQKVEFLVSFYNNEISEKSEIFDDQFSVERPDGSNFTLKIRSTKLEDSAMYFCASSYGMNTIYFGEGSWLTVV.